This T cell receptor beta chain was sequenced for a study of blood T cell repertoires in COVID-19. The wider study: Sites in the United States, Italy and Spain provided acute and convalescent COVID-19 samples. PBMCs, B-cell-depleted T cells, or T cells provided the cDNA or gDNA that made up the material.

The V and J ends lost 0 bases and 0 bases respectively, with 14 bases between them. From germline, CDR1 is LGHNA and CDR2 YNFKEQ. The CDR3 spans 17 residues. Original processing methods: Amplification of reference gene primers provided the estimated nucleated cell counts. The table came from immunoSEQ multiplex PCR; TCRdb's copy has only in-frame clones and leaves some out. V and J calls and clone size follow that table, whereas D and trimming were derived from the DNA. The sample holds 250,000 to 350,000 clones, around 92% seen once. The chain has TRBV4-2 and TRBJ1-2; D call uncertain. The sample consisted of peripheral blood. The clonotype comes from a man between 18 and 29 years old who had recovered from COVID-19. CDR3 amino acids: CASSQDSAEGANYGYTF. CDR3 in DNA: TGTGCCAGCAGCCAAGATTCTGCGGAGGGAGCTAACTATGGCTACACCTTC.